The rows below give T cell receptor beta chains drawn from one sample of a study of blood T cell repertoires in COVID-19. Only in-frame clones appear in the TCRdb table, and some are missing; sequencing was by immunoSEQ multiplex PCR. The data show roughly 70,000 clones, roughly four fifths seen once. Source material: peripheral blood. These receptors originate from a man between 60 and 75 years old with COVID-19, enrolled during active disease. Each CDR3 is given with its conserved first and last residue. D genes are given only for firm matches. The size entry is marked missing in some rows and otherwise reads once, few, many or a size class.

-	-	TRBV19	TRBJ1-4	TGTGCCAGTAGTAGCCTAGCCGTTCCGGGGGAAAAACTGTTTTTT	CASSSLAVPGEKLFF
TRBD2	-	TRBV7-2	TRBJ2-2	TGTGCCAGCAGCTACTACCGGCTAGCGGGAGATAACGGGGAGCTGTTTTTT	CASSYYRLAGDNGELFF
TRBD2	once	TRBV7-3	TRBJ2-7	TGTGCCAGCAGCTTAACGGGGGGGGGAGAGCAGTACTTC	CASSLTGGGEQYF
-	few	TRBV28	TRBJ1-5	TGTGCCAGCAGTTTAGGTTGGGGGGACAATCAGCCCCAGCATTTT	CASSLGWGDNQPQHF
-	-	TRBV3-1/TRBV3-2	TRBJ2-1	TGTGCCAGCAGCCAAGAGTTGGGGGGCGGGAGCTCCTACAATGAGCAGTTCTTC	CASSQELGGGSSYNEQFF
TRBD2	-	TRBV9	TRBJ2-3	TGTGCCAGCAGCAAATCGGGACTAGCGGGAGGTACGCAGTATTTT	CASSKSGLAGGTQYF
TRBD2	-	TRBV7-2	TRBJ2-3	TGTGCCAGCAGCTTAGCTAGCGGGAGAAGCACAGATACGCAGTATTTT	CASSLASGRSTDTQYF
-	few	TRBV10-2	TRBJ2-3	TGCGCCAGCAGTGTTTATTCCCCGCGGGATACGCAGTATTTT	CASSVYSPRDTQYF
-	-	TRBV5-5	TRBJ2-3	TGTGCCAGCAGCCCCGCAGGCACAGATACGCAGTATTTT	CASSPAGTDTQYF
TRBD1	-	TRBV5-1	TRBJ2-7	TGCGCCAGCAGCTTAACAGGGGAAGGTAACGAGCAGTACTTC	CASSLTGEGNEQYF
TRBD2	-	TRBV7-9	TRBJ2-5	TGTGCCACCCCAGGACTAGCGGGGGCGATAGGGACCCAGTACTTC	CATPGLAGAIGTQYF